The sequence of this T cell receptor beta chain was determined in a study of cytomegalovirus exposure and HLA in healthy donors. Study-wide results and caveats: In most subjects, TCR beta sequences reportedly gave accurate predictions of HLA-A and HLA-B alleles.

PCR was performed using 60 Vbeta and 13 Jbeta primers. Clones were read by immunoSEQ multiplex PCR, and TCRdb kept only the in-frame ones, dropping some. The data show some 200,000 clones, around 75% seen once. The CDR3 contains 15 residues. Germline assignment: CDR1 MNHNS and CDR2 SASEGT. The J segment lost 2 bases and the V segment lost 3 bases, leaving 6 bases of the junction unmatched. This clone appeared a few times. Its specificity is not known. The sequenced sample consisted of PBMCs. The rearrangement uses TRBV6-1 and TRBJ2-7, with 8 nucleotides matching TRBD1. The receptor's source is a woman under 40 in good health and CMV-seronegative. CDR3 residues: CASSDPDRGTYEQYF. The CDR3 DNA follows: TGTGCCAGCAGTGATCCCGACAGGGGTACCTACGAGCAGTACTTC.